The clone carrying this T cell receptor (beta chain) was observed at least ten times. Its specificity is unknown. This record belongs to a study of T cell repertoires in cytomegalovirus infection. About the study: In the study, CMV epitopes included recently identified HLA-C-restricted and well-studied HLA-B-restricted ones. Public TCR beta signatures indicated both CMV infection and matching HLA type.

MiXCR, run by TCRdb on the reads, gives a single entry per CDR3 protein. This table has hundreds of thousands of distinct CDR3 sequences, about 30% appearing once. The CDR3 is 13 amino acids. Per the germline V gene, CDR1 is SGHVS and CDR2 is FQNEAQ. The rearrangement uses TRBV7-8 and TRBJ1-1; D gene ambiguous. The sequences come from cultured PBMCs, collected from culture after CMV antigen stimulation. The sequence derives from a human donor in good health (CMV status not recorded). Some clones in this sample may be carry-over from other donors' samples. CDR3 in amino acids: CATYRGQNTEAFF. As DNA, the CDR3 is TGTGCTACGTACCGAGGGCAGAACACTGAAGCTTTCTTT.